A selection of T cell receptor beta chains follows, all from one sample in a study of blood T cell repertoires in COVID-19. Data came from immunoSEQ multiplex PCR; TCRdb stores just in-frame clones and leaves some out. This sample has under 200,000 clones, with around 82% found just once. Specimen: PBMCs or T cells enriched from blood (not recorded which). The receptors shown here come from a woman aged 55-69 years with acute COVID-19. Each CDR3 is given without its conserved first and last residue. The order of the fields is V gene, J gene, clone size, D gene, CDR3 protein. A D gene is named only where the DNA matches it firmly. A clone size is listed for some rows: how often the clone was seen (once, few, many), or a class if it is expanded.

TRBV30	TRBJ1-2	-	TRBD1	AWSLRDRVYGYT
TRBV5-4	TRBJ2-2	once	TRBD2	ASSHLAGGNTGELF
TRBV7-2	TRBJ1-3	-	-	ASSLVPNRVGNTIY
TRBV11-2	TRBJ1-5	-	TRBD1	ASSIGTGDRSNQPQH
TRBV10-1	TRBJ2-1	-	-	ASSPTGQGQQF
TRBV5-1	TRBJ1-3	-	TRBD1	ASGSGGTGGNTIY
TRBV21-1	TRBJ1-2	-	-	ASSWGGRGVDGYT
TRBV6-1	TRBJ2-3	-	-	ASSAGGAGDTQY
TRBV6-5	TRBJ2-3	-	-	ASRLGDGGTQY
TRBV27	TRBJ1-2	few	-	ASYHRGGHGYT
TRBV7-9	TRBJ1-2	-	TRBD1	ASSSGQADGYT
TRBV11-3	TRBJ2-1	-	-	ASSLDQLASNEQF
TRBV7-6	TRBJ1-1	-	TRBD1	ASTSGGISEAF
TRBV19	TRBJ1-2	-	TRBD1	ASSRTGKSWDYGYT
TRBV9	TRBJ1-2	few	TRBD1	ASSLRTGGSGNYGYT
TRBV4-2	TRBJ2-7	-	-	ASSEQGGGYEQY
TRBV3-1/TRBV3-2	TRBJ2-3	-	TRBD2	ASSSRVAGSMDTQY
TRBV18	TRBJ1-1	-	TRBD1	ASSLITTTGRLDTEAF
TRBV18	TRBJ1-3	-	-	ASSPPGHPTSGNTIY
TRBV2	TRBJ1-5	-	-	ASSPQGGNQPQH
TRBV5-4	TRBJ1-5	-	TRBD1	ASSQQGAHQPQH
TRBV4-3	TRBJ2-2	once	-	ASSQDRLTGELF
TRBV5-1	TRBJ1-1	-	-	AVRDINTEAF
TRBV24-1	TRBJ2-5	-	-	ATSDPTLTHPRSETQY
TRBV6-4	TRBJ2-3	-	TRBD2	ASSDSTSGGLALAQY
TRBV3-1/TRBV3-2	TRBJ2-7	once	-	ASSKGGEGLNEQY
TRBV5-1	TRBJ1-2	-	TRBD1	ATQEGQGGYGYT
TRBV9	TRBJ2-3	-	TRBD2	ASSALTSGDTQY
TRBV11-2	TRBJ1-5	-	-	ASSLDLQGGPQH
TRBV7-9	TRBJ1-1	-	-	ASSRTISTEAF
TRBV7-9	TRBJ2-7	-	TRBD1	ASSTSGTGAYEQY
TRBV7-9	TRBJ1-4	few	-	ASSSARPGDEKLF
TRBV11-2	TRBJ2-1	-	TRBD2	ASSLGGLAVANEQF
TRBV7-7	TRBJ2-3	once	TRBD2	ASSLVAGAGEGTDTQY
TRBV27	TRBJ1-2	-	TRBD1	ASSATGAHLQGYT
TRBV4-3	TRBJ1-4	-	-	ASSQDPGWGLTNEKLF
TRBV3-1/TRBV3-2	TRBJ2-2	-	-	ASARGSAGGNTGELF
TRBV7-9	TRBJ2-7	-	TRBD2	ASSLALSGSVYEQY
TRBV29-1	TRBJ1-2	-	-	SVGDPGGGYT
TRBV6-2/TRBV6-3	TRBJ2-3	few	-	ASSNSPLRADTQY
TRBV7-2	TRBJ1-6	few	-	ASSPAIQGDSPLH
TRBV10-3	TRBJ1-1	few	-	AIRQNTEAF
TRBV7-8	TRBJ1-1	once	-	ASSLGRGIDTEAF
TRBV20-1	TRBJ1-2	few	TRBD1	SALQGNGYT
TRBV6-5	TRBJ1-5	-	-	ASSYRVDNQPQH
TRBV28	TRBJ1-1	-	-	ASSFLGSQINTEAF
TRBV24-1	TRBJ1-2	-	TRBD1	ATSDPGDSYGYT
TRBV27	TRBJ1-2	once	-	ASSLRGEGYGYT
TRBV27	TRBJ1-6	-	-	ASSSSRGTYNSPLH
TRBV9	TRBJ1-1	-	-	ASSGPAVCWDTEAF
TRBV2	TRBJ1-2	-	-	ARQAVGTTNYGYT
TRBV19	TRBJ2-7	-	-	ASSSKSYEQY
TRBV5-5	TRBJ2-2	-	-	ASTYTAANTGELF
TRBV27	TRBJ1-1	-	-	ASSLRRLNTEAF
TRBV7-9	TRBJ1-5	-	TRBD1	ASSFGTEAVQPQH
TRBV7-9	TRBJ2-5	few	TRBD1	ASSPGTGRQTQY
TRBV11-3	TRBJ2-2	-	TRBD1	ASRLQGAVGGELF
TRBV11-2	TRBJ1-3	-	-	ASSLSGSGNTIY
TRBV4-2	TRBJ2-1	-	-	ASSQEQGWDEQF